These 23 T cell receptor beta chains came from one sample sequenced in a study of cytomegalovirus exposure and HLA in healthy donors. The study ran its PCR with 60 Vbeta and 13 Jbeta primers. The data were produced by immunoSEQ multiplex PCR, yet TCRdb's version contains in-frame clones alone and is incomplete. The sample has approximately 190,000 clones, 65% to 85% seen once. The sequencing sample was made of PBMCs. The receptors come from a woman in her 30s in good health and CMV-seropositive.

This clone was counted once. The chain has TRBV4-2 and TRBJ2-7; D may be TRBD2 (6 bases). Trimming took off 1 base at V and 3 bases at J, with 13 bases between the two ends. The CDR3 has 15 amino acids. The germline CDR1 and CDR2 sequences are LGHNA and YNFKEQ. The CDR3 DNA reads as TGTGCCAGCAGCCAAGTTCGGGGGATACTCTACGAGCAGTACTTC. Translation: CASSQVRGILYEQYF.

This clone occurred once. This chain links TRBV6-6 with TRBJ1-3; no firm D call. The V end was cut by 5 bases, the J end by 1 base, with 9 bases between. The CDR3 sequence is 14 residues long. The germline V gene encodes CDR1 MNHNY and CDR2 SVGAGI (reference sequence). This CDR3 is CASSRTESGNTIYF. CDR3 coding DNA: TGTGCCAGCAGTCGTACGGAGTCTGGAAACACCATATATTTT.

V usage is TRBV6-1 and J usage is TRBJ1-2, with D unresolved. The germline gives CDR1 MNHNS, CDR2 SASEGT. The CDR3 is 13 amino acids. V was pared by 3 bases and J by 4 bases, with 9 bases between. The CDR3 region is CASSESEAYGYTF. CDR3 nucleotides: TGTGCCAGCAGTGAGTCAGAGGCCTATGGCTACACCTTC.

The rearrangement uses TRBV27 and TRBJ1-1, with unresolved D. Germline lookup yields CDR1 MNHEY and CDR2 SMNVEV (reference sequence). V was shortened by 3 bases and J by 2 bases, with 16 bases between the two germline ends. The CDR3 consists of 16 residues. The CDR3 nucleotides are TGTGCCAGCAGTTTTGGAGTTGGTAATAGAAACACTGAAGCTTTCTTT. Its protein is CASSFGVGNRNTEAFF.

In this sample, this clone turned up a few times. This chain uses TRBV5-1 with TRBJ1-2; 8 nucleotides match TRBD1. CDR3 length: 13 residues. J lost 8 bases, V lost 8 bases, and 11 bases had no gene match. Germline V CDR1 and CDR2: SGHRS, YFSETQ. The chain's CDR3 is CASARQGLRGYTF. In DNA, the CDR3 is TGCGCCAGTGCCAGACAGGGGTTGAGGGGCTACACCTTC. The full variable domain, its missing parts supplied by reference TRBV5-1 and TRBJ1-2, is KAGVTQTPRYLIKTRGQQVTLSCSPISGHRSVSWYQQTPGQGLQFLFEYFSETQRNKGNFPGRFSGRQFSNSRSEMNVSTLELGDSALYLCASARQGLRGYTFGSGTRLTVV.

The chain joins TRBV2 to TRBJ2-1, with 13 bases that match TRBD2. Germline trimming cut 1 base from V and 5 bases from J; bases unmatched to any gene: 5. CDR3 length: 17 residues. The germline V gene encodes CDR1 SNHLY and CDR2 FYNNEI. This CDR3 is CASSEGTSGGLNNEQFF. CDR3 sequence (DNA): TGTGCCAGCAGTGAAGGGACTAGCGGGGGATTAAACAATGAGCAGTTCTTC.

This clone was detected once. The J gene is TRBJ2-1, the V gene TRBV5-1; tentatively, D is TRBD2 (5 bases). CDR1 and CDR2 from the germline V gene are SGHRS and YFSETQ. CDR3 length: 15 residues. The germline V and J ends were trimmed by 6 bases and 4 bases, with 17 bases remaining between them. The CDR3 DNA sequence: TGCGCCAGCACCTTAGAGCCGGGATTATACAATGAGCAGTTCTTC. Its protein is CASTLEPGLYNEQFF.

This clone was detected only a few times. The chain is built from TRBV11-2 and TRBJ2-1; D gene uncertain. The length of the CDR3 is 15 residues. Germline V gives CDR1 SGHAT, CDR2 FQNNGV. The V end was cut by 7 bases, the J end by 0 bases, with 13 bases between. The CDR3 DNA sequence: TGTGCCAGCATCACCGTTCCGAGCTCCTACAATGAGCAGTTCTTC. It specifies CASITVPSSYNEQFF.

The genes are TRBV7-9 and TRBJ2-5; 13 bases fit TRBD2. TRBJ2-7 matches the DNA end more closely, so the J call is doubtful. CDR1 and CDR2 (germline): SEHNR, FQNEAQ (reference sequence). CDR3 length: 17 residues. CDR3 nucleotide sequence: TGTGCCAGCAGCCCCGGGGGACTAGCGGGGAGCTCCTACGAGCAGTACTTC. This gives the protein CASSPGGLAGSSYEQYF.

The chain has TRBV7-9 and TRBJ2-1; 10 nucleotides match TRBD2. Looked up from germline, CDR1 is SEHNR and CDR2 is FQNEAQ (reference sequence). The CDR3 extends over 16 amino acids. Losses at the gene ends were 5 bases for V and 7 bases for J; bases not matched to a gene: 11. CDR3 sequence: CASSRWLAGVGNEQFF. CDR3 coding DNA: TGTGCCAGCAGCCGCTGGCTAGCGGGAGTTGGAAATGAGCAGTTCTTC.

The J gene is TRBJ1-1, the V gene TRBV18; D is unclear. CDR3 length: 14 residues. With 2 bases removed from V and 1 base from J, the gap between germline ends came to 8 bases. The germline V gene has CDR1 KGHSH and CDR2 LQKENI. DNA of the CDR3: TGTGCCAGCTCACCAAGTTCCGGGAACACTGAAGCTTTCTTT. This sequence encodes CASSPSSGNTEAFF.

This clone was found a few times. CDR3 DNA: TGTGCCAGCAGCCAGGGTTTCGGAGAGACCCAGTACTTC. Its protein is CASSQGFGETQYF. The chain uses TRBV6-4 and TRBJ2-5; tentative D call: TRBD1 (5 bases). The V end lost 6 bases, the J end lost 4 bases, and 12 bases lay between the germline ends. The CDR3 totals 13 residues. CDR1 MRHNA and CDR2 SNTAGT come from the germline V gene.

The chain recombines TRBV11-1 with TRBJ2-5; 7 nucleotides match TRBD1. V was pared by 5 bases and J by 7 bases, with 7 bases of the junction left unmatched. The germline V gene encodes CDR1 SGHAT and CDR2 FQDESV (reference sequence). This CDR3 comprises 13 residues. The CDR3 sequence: CASSPPHRGTQYF. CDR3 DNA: TGTGCCAGCAGCCCTCCGCACAGGGGGACCCAGTACTTC.

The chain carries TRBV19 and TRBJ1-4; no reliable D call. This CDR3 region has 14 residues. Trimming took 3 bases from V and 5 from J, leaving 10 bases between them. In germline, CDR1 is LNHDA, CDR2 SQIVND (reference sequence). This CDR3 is CASSMGRLNEKLFF. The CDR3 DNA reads TGTGCCAGTAGTATGGGCCGGCTCAATGAAAAACTGTTTTTT.

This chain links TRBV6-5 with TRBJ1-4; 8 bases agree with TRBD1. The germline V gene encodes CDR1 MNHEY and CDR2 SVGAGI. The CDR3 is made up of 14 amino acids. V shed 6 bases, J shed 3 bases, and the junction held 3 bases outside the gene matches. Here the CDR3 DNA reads TGTGCCAGCAGCCAGGACAGGGCTAATGAAAAACTGTTTTTT. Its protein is CASSQDRANEKLFF.

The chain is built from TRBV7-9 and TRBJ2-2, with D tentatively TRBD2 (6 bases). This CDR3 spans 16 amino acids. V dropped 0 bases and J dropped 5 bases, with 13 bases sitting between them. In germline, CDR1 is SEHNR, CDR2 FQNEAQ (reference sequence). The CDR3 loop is CASSLAQLATTGELFF. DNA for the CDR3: TGTGCCAGCAGCTTAGCGCAACTAGCTACTACCGGGGAGCTGTTTTTT.

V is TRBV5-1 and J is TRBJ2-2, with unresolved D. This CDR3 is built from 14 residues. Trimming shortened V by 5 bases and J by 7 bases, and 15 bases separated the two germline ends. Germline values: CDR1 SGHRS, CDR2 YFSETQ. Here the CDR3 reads CASSLTTNGGELFF. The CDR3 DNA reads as TGCGCCAGCAGTCTTACTACTAACGGCGGGGAGCTGTTTTTT.

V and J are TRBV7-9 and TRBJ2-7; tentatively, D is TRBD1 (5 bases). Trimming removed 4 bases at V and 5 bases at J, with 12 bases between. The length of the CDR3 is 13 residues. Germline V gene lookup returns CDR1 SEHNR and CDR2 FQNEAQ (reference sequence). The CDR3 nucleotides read TGTGCCAGCAGCTCCACAGACAGAGACGAGCAGTACTTC. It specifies CASSSTDRDEQYF.

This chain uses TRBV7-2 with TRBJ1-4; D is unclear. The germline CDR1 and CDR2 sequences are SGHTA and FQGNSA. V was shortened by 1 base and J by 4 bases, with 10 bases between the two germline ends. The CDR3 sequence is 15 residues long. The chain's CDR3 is CASSLVPVVNEKLFF. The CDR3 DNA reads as TGTGCCAGCAGCTTAGTACCGGTGGTTAATGAAAAACTGTTTTTT.

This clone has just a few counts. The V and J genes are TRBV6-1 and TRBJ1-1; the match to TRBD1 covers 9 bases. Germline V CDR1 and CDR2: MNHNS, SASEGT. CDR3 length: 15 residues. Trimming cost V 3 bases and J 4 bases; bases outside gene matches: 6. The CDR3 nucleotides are TGTGCCAGCAGTGACGCCGGGACAGGGATCACTGAAGCTTTCTTT. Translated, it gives CASSDAGTGITEAFF.

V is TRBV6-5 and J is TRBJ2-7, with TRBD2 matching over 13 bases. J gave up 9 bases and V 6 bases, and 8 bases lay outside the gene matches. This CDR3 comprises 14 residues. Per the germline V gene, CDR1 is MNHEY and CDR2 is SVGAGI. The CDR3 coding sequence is TGTGCCAGCAGCCAGGGACTAGCGGGGATAGGGCAGTACTTC. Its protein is CASSQGLAGIGQYF.

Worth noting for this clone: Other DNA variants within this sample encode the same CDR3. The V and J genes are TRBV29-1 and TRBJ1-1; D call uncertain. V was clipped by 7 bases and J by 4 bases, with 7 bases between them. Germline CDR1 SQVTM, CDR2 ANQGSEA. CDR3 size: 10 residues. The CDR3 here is CSAGGTEAFF. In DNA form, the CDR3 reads TGCAGCGCTGGCGGCACTGAAGCTTTCTTT. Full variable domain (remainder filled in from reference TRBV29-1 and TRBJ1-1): SAVISQKPSRDICQRGTSLTIQCQVDSQVTMMFWYRQQPGQSLTLIATANQGSEATYESGFVIDKFPISRPNLTFSTLTVSNMSPEDSSIYLCSAGGTEAFFGQGTRLTVV.

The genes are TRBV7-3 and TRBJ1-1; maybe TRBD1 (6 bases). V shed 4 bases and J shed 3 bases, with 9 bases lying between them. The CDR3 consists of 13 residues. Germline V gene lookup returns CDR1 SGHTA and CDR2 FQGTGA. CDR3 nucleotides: TGTGCCAGCAGCTGGAACAGGGACACTGAAGCTTTCTTT. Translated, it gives CASSWNRDTEAFF.